This TCR beta chain is from a study of cytomegalovirus exposure and HLA in healthy donors. Study as a whole: Tens of millions of unique TCRs, all from HLA-typed donors, were included in an early release of the data. General study findings and limits: Trimming of TCR beta V- and J-genes showed a link, identified in a later analysis, to a missense DCLRE1C variant.

PCR used 60 Vbeta primers and 13 Jbeta primers. Sequenced by immunoSEQ multiplex PCR; TCRdb stores in-frame clones only, minus some. Of 90,000 to 150,000 clones in the sample, 60% to 85% were seen once. This clone has a single count. Antigen: not known. There are 16 residues in the CDR3. The germline V gene encodes CDR1 MNHEY and CDR2 SVGAGI. The germline V and J ends were trimmed by 2 bases and 2 bases, with 15 bases remaining between them. Sequencing was carried out using PBMCs. The receptor comes from a female donor in good health and CMV-seronegative. The chain recombines TRBV6-5 with TRBJ1-1; maybe TRBD1 (6 bases). The CDR3 spells CASSYRGGGGNTEAFF. DNA of the CDR3: TGTGCCAGCAGTTACAGAGGGGGGGGAGGTAACACTGAAGCTTTCTTT.